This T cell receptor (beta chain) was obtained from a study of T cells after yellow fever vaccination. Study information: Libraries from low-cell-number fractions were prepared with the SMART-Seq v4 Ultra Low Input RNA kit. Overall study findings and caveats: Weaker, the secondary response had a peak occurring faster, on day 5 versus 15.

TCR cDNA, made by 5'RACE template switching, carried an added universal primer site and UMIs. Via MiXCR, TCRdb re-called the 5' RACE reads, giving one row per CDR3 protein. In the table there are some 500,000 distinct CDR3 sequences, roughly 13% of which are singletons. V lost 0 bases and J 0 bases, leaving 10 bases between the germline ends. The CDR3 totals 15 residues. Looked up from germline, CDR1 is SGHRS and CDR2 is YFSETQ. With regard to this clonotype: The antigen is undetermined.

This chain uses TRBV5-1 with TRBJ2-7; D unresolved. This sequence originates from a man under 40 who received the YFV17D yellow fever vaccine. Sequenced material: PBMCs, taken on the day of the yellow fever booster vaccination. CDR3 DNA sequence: TGCGCCAGCAGCTTGGAATCAGTGCCCTCCTACGAGCAGTACTTC. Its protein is CASSLESVPSYEQYF.